The 18 T cell receptor beta chains below were found in one sample sequenced in a study of beta chain features in type 1 diabetes. Since all of the isolated RNA was reverse transcribed, expressed TCRB transcripts were what got sequenced. Method: immunoSEQ multiplex PCR; TCRdb's copy keeps in-frame clones and lacks some. Among 680,000 or so clones listed, roughly a sixth were seen once. Sequencing was done on a sample of naive CD4+ T cells from blood. These receptors were taken from a young man in good health.

V and J are TRBV5-4 and TRBJ2-1, with D tentatively TRBD2 (6 bases). V was clipped by 0 bases and J by 6 bases, with 19 bases between them. Looked up from germline, CDR1 is SGHNT and CDR2 is YYREEE (reference sequence). CDR3 length: 17 residues. The CDR3 coding sequence is TGTGCCAGCAGCTTGGATACGGGACTCCCTGCCCTCAATGAGCAGTTCTTC. It specifies CASSLDTGLPALNEQFF.

J is TRBJ2-3 and V is TRBV13, with D tentatively TRBD2 (6 bases). Germline loops: CDR1 PRHDT, CDR2 FYEKMQ (reference sequence). V lost 5 bases and J lost 1, with 10 bases in between. The CDR3 has 14 amino acids. The CDR3 loop is CASSRRAGTDTQYF. The CDR3 nucleotides are TGTGCCAGCAGCCGGAGGGCTGGCACAGATACGCAGTATTTT. The whole variable domain, filled in from reference TRBV13 and TRBJ2-3, reads AAGVIQSPRHLIKEKRETATLKCYPIPRHDTVYWYQQGPGQDPQFLISFYEKMQSDKGSIPDRFSAQQFSDYHSELNMSSLELGDSALYFCASSRRAGTDTQYFGPGTRLTVL.

There are a few counts of this clone. This chain connects TRBV9 to TRBJ2-5; tentatively, D is TRBD2 (6 bases). The V end lost 0 bases, the J end lost 0 bases, and 15 bases lay between the germline ends. The CDR3 length is 17 residues. Looked up from germline, CDR1 is SGDLS and CDR2 is YYNGEE. CDR3: CASSVALAGSYQETQYF. DNA for the CDR3: TGTGCCAGCAGCGTAGCTTTGGCGGGGTCGTACCAAGAGACCCAGTACTTC.

The gene calls are TRBV28 and TRBJ2-7, with 11 bases that match TRBD1. The germline gives CDR1 MDHEN, CDR2 SYDVKM. V shed 5 bases, J shed 4 bases, and the junction held 7 bases outside the gene matches. The CDR3 is 15 amino acids. Here the CDR3 reads CASSLTGTGGYEQYF. DNA for the CDR3: TGTGCCAGCAGTCTTACCGGGACAGGGGGTTACGAGCAGTACTTC.

CDR3 amino acids: CTSSHPGGERWDNQPQHF. DNA of the CDR3: TGCACCAGCAGCCACCCCGGAGGGGAACGTTGGGACAATCAGCCCCAGCATTTT. V gene TRBV1 combines with J gene TRBJ1-5. TRBV1 is a recognized pseudogene. The CDR3 covers 18 residues.

The chain carries TRBV6-1 and TRBJ1-5, with D hard to call. Germline CDR1 is MNHNS and CDR2 is SASEGT. V lost 2 bases and J lost 3, with 8 bases in between. This CDR3 has 14 amino acids. In nucleotides, the CDR3 is TGTGCCAGCAGTGAACCTAACACCAATCAGCCCCAGCATTTT. It translates to CASSEPNTNQPQHF.

In its sample, this clone was seen once. The V gene is TRBV6-4, the J gene TRBJ1-6; 7 bases map to TRBD1. The CDR3 loop spans 13 amino acids. Losses at the gene ends were 4 bases for V and 8 bases for J; bases not matched to a gene: 2. Germline lookup yields CDR1 MRHNA and CDR2 SNTAGT. CDR3 loop: CASSATGDSPLHF. In DNA, the CDR3 is TGTGCCAGCAGTGCTACAGGGGATTCACCCCTCCACTTT.

This clone has only a few counts. This sequence joins TRBV29-1 and TRBJ2-7; no clear D. Germline assignment: CDR1 SQVTM and CDR2 ANQGSEA. This CDR3 region has 13 residues. The V end lost 5 bases, the J end lost 5 bases, and 16 bases lay between the germline ends. The CDR3 reads CSVFWAWGNEQYF. CDR3 coding DNA: TGCAGCGTTTTTTGGGCGTGGGGTAACGAGCAGTACTTC.

The V call is TRBV7-2, the J call TRBJ2-2; D is unclear. CDR3 length equals 14 residues. Germline V gene lookup returns CDR1 SGHTA and CDR2 FQGNSA. The V and J ends lost 3 bases and 2 bases respectively, with 7 bases between them. Here the CDR3 reads CASSFGINTGELFF. CDR3 coding DNA: TGTGCCAGCAGCTTTGGCATCAACACCGGGGAGCTGTTTTTT.

This chain uses TRBV11-2 with TRBJ2-1; 7 nucleotides line up with TRBD1. CDR3 length: 15 residues. V was pared by 5 bases and J by 2 bases, with 6 bases of the junction left unmatched. The germline CDR1 and CDR2 sequences are SGHAT and FQNNGV. The DNA for the CDR3 is TGTGCCAGCAGCCCCCGACAGGGCCCCTACAATGAGCAGTTCTTC. This sequence encodes CASSPRQGPYNEQFF. Filled out from reference TRBV11-2 and TRBJ2-1, the complete variable domain reads EAGVAQSPRYKIIEKRQSVAFWCNPISGHATLYWYQQILGQGPKLLIQFQNNGVVDDSQLPKDRFSAERLKGVDSTLKIQPAKLEDSAVYLCASSPRQGPYNEQFFGPGTRLTVL.

The V gene is TRBV28, the J gene TRBJ2-1; 11 bases line up with TRBD2. This CDR3 has 19 amino acids. V shed 1 base, J shed 3 bases, and the junction held 11 bases outside the gene matches. CDR1 MDHEN and CDR2 SYDVKM come from the germline V gene. The CDR3 region is CASSLYPLRLAGFYNEQFF. CDR3 nucleotide sequence: TGTGCCAGCAGTTTATATCCCCTCCGACTAGCGGGATTCTACAATGAGCAGTTCTTC.

The rearrangement uses TRBV19 and TRBJ1-5; D ambiguous. V was clipped by 1 base and J by 6 bases, with 16 bases between them. The germline V gene encodes CDR1 LNHDA and CDR2 SQIVND (reference sequence). The CDR3 sequence is 16 residues long. For the CDR3, the DNA is TGTGCCAGTAGTATAGCGGCCTCGGTGGGGAGTCAGCCCCAGCATTTT. Translation gives CASSIAASVGSQPQHF.

The V and J genes are TRBV10-3 and TRBJ2-5; perhaps TRBD2 as D (7 bases). CDR1 is ENHRY, CDR2 SYGVKD, per germline. V lost 7 bases and J lost 5, with 23 bases in between. The CDR3 contains 16 residues. The DNA of the CDR3 is TGTGCCATCAAAGACCCAAGGGGGGGATCGGGGGAGACCCAGTACTTC. Its protein is CAIKDPRGGSGETQYF.

This chain connects TRBV7-2 to TRBJ2-3; 9 bases align to TRBD2. The CDR3 covers 18 residues. With 4 bases clipped from V and 1 base from J, the junction kept 12 bases outside the gene matches. Germline V lookup: CDR1 SGHTA, CDR2 FQGNSA. As DNA, the CDR3 is TGTGCCAGCAGCTCTCCGAGAGCGGGGGGCCCCGGCACAGATACGCAGTATTTT. Its translation: CASSSPRAGGPGTDTQYF.

J is TRBJ2-3 and V is TRBV7-2; 14 bases are a match to TRBD2. V trimming: 5 bases; J trimming: 7 bases; junction bases outside the gene matches: 8. CDR1 is SGHTA and CDR2 is FQGNSA in the germline V gene. CDR3 length: 16 amino acids. This CDR3 reads CASSAGLAGGHNTQYF. The CDR3 DNA is TGTGCCAGCAGCGCCGGACTAGCGGGGGGACATAATACGCAGTATTTT.

The rearrangement joins TRBV28 to TRBJ1-2; 11 bases map to TRBD1. This CDR3 is 17 amino acids long. Trimming at V came to 7 bases and at J to 1 base, leaving 11 bases not matched to a gene. CDR1 MDHEN and CDR2 SYDVKM come from the germline V gene. CDR3 sequence (DNA): TGTGCCAGCAACCCTGGGGGACAGGGGGGCCGTAACTATGGCTACACCTTC. Translated: CASNPGGQGGRNYGYTF.

This clone was observed a few times. This rearrangement joins TRBV28 to TRBJ2-5; TRBD1 agrees at 8 bases. The V gene's germline CDR1 is MDHEN and CDR2 SYDVKM. This CDR3 contains 16 residues. With 5 bases clipped from V and 1 base from J, the junction kept 9 bases outside the gene matches. CDR3 in DNA: TGTGCCAGCAGTACCCGGACAGGGAGCCTCCAAGAGACCCAGTACTTC. It encodes CASSTRTGSLQETQYF.

This clone was observed a handful of times. The J gene is TRBJ1-5, the V gene TRBV10-3; D is perhaps TRBD1 (6 bases). V was shortened by 8 bases and J by 4 bases, with 15 bases between the two germline ends. Germline CDR1 and CDR2: ENHRY and SYGVKD. The CDR3 sequence is 14 residues long. The CDR3 DNA reads as TGTGCCATCCATCCAGGGCAGGGGAATCAGCCCCAGCATTTT. Encoded protein: CAIHPGQGNQPQHF.